This T cell receptor (beta chain) stems from a study of blood T cell repertoires in COVID-19. TCRdb's copy holds only in-frame clones and misses some; the assay was immunoSEQ multiplex PCR. Of about 320,000 clones listed, 65% to 90% are singletons. V trimming: 5 bases; J trimming: 6 bases; junction bases outside the gene matches: 11. CDR1 MNHEY and CDR2 SVGAGI come from the germline V gene. This CDR3 comprises 15 residues. This TCR derives from a human donor in a cohort sampled during active COVID-19. V gene TRBV6-5 combines with J gene TRBJ2-7; 9 nucleotides line up with TRBD1. The sequencing sample was made of peripheral blood. CDR3 loop: CASSMTGTGYFEQYF. In nucleotides, the CDR3 is TGTGCCAGCAGTATGACCGGGACAGGGTATTTCGAGCAGTACTTC.